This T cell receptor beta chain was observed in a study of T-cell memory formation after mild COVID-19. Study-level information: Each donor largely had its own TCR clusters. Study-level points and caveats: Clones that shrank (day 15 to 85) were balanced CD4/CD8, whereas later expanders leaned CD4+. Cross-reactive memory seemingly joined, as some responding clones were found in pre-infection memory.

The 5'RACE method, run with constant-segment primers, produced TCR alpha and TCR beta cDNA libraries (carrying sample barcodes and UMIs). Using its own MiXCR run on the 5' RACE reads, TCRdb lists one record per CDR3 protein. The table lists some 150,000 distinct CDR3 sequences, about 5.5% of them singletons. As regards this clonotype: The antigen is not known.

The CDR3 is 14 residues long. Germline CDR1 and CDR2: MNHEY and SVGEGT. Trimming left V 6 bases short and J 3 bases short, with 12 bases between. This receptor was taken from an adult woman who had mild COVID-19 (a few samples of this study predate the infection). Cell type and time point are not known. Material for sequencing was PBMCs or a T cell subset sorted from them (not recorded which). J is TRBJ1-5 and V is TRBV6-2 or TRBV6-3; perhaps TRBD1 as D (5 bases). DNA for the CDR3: TGTGCCAGCAGAGACCGGGACTTCAATCAGCCCCAGCATTTT. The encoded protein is CASRDRDFNQPQHF.